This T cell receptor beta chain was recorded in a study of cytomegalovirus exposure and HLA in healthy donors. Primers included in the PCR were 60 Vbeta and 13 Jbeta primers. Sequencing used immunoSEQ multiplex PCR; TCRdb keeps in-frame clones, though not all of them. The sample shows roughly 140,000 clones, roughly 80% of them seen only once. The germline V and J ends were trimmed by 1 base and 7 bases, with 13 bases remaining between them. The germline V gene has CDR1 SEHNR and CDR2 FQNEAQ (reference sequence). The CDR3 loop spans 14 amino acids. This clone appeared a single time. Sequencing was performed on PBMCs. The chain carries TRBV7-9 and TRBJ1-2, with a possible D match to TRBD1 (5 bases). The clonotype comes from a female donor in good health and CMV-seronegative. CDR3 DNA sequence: TGTGCCAGCAGCTTAGGTGCAGGGATGGGTGGCTACACCTTC. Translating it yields CASSLGAGMGGYTF.